This entry features one TCR beta chain sequence. Antigen unknown. The sample is drawn from a study of blood T cells in healthy people across ages. Whole-study findings and limits: Among T cells, TCR beta diversity per million cells dropped roughly linearly as age rose.

A second roughly 6 to 11 cycle PCR used barcoded and J-beta primers. TCRdb re-analysed the 5' RACE reads in MiXCR, keeping a single row per CDR3 protein. The table lists over 500,000 distinct CDR3 sequences, about a quarter of them singletons. The CDR3 length is 19 residues. Germline-derived CDR1 and CDR2 are SEHNR and FQNEAQ (reference sequence). V lost 3 bases, J lost 0 bases, and 18 bases lay in between. A further study also used this sample, focusing on T cells of mothers and their children.

This clonotype was obtained from a boy between 2 and 10 years old in good health. This rearrangement joins TRBV7-9 to TRBJ2-6; D perhaps matches TRBD1 (5 bases). What was sequenced was blood. The CDR3 DNA sequence: TGTGCCAGCAGCTTTCTGGGTACAGGCGGTCCCTCTGGGGCCAACGTCCTGACTTTC. Translation: CASSFLGTGGPSGANVLTF.